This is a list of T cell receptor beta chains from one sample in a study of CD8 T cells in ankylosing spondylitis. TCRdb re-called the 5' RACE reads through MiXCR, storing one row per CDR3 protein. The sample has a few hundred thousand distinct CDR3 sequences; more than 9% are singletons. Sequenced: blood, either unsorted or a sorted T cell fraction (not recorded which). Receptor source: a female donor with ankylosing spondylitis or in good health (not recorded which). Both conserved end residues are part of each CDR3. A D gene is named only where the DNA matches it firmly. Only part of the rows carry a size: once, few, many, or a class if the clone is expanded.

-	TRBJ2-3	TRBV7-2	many	TGTGCCAGCAGCTTCTTTGGCACAGATACGCAGTATTTT	CASSFFGTDTQYF
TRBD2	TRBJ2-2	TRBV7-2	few	TGTGCCAGCAGCTCTTTCGGACTAGCGGCGAACACCGGGGAGCTGTTTTTT	CASSSFGLAANTGELFF
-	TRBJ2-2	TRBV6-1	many	TGTGCCAGCAGTCCCGGACGGCAGAACACCGGGGAGCTGTTTTTT	CASSPGRQNTGELFF
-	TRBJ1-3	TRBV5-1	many	TGCGCCAGCAGCCCACAGGCGCCGCCTGGAAACACCATATATTTT	CASSPQAPPGNTIYF
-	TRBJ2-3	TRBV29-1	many	TGCAGCGTTGAGGGGTGGTCTACCGATACGCAGTATTTT	CSVEGWSTDTQYF
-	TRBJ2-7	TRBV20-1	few	TGCAGTGCTATTAAGGGGAAAGCTTACTACGAGCAGTACTTC	CSAIKGKAYYEQYF
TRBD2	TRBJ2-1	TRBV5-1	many	TGCGCCAGCAGCTTGGCTGCTAGCGGGGGGGCTAGTGAGCAGTTCTTC	CASSLAASGGASEQFF
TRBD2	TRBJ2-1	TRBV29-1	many	TGCAGCGTATGGCCCCGGACTAGCGGACTCCCCCCTTACAATGAGCAGTTCTTC	CSVWPRTSGLPPYNEQFF
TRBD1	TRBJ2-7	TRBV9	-	TGTGCCAGCGGAATCCGGGACAGGGCTAGCGAGCAGTACTTC	CASGIRDRASEQYF
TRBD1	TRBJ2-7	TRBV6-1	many	TGTGCCAGCTCCCCAGACAGGGTCAGCTCCTACGAGCAGTACTTC	CASSPDRVSSYEQYF
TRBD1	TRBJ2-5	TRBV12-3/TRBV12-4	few	TGTGCCAGCAGGTGGGGGACAGCCCAAGAGACCCAGTACTTC	CASRWGTAQETQYF
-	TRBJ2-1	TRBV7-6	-	TGTGCCAGCAGCTTGGTTCCGGGGGTCGGTTACAATGAGCAGTTCTTC	CASSLVPGVGYNEQFF
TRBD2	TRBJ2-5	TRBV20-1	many	TGCAGTGCTAGATCTAGCGGGAAGGGGGAGACCCAGTACTTC	CSARSSGKGETQYF
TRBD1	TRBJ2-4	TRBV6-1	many	TGTGCCAGCAGTGCCACCCGGACAGGGGCGAAATACATTCAGTACTTC	CASSATRTGAKYIQYF
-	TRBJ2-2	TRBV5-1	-	TGCGCCAGCAGCTTTGTTGGGTCGGGGACCGGGGAGCTGTTTTTT	CASSFVGSGTGELFF
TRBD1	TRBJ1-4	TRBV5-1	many	TGCGCCAGCAGCCCCGGGACAGTCCGGAGAGAACTGTTTTTT	CASSPGTVRRELFF
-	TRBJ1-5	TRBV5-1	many	TGCGCCAGCAGCCCGGATCTTAGCAATCAGCCCCAGCATTTT	CASSPDLSNQPQHF
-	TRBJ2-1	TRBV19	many	TGTGCCAGTAGTATAACCCAGTCCAATGAGCAGTTCTTC	CASSITQSNEQFF
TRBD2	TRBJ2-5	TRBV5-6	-	TGTGCCAGCAGGCCCGGGACTAGCGGGGGACTACAAGAGACCCAGTACTTC	CASRPGTSGGLQETQYF
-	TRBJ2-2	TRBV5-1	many	TGCGCCAGCAGCTTGGTTTTTACCGGGGAGCTGTTTTTT	CASSLVFTGELFF
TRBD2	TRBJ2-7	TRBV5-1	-	TGCGCCAGCAGCTTGTCGGCTAGCGGTTACGAGCAGTACTTC	CASSLSASGYEQYF
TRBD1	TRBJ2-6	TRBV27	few	TGTGCCAGCAGTTTAGGACAGGAACCCTTCCTCGGGGCCAACGTCCTGACTTTC	CASSLGQEPFLGANVLTF
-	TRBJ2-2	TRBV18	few	TGTGCCAGCTCACCAGCCACCAGCGGGACCGGGGAGCTGTTTTTT	CASSPATSGTGELFF
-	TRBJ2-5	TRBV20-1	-	TGCAGTGCTAGAGGGAGGTCTAGCGCGCAAGAGACCCAGTACTTC	CSARGRSSAQETQYF
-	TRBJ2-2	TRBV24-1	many	TGTGCCACCAGTGATCCAGGGCGAGGGACCGGGGAGCTGTTTTTT	CATSDPGRGTGELFF
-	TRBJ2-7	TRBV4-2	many	TGTGCCAGCAGCCAAGTCAGGGGAGGATACGAGCAGTACTTC	CASSQVRGGYEQYF